This T cell receptor beta chain was found in a study of radiation and T cells in renal cell carcinoma. Findings and limits, study-wide: Intratumoral heterogeneity was not captured in these approximately 1 g regions.

The protocol was immunoSEQ multiplex PCR, while the TCRdb copy is restricted to in-frame clones and leaves out a portion. Of about 24,000 clones listed, roughly 64% are singletons. Treatment reported: treatment-naive control, cytoreductive nephrectomy. Controls were unirradiated tumors from treatment-naive cytoreductive nephrectomy patients. Per the germline V gene, CDR1 is SEHNR and CDR2 is FQNEAQ (reference sequence). CDR3 length equals 14 residues. V lost 3 bases and J 0 bases, leaving 5 bases between the germline ends. Within the sample, this clone is medium-sized (0.01 to 0.1%). Its antigen is as yet unknown.

The sample consisted of tumor tissue, taken from a patient whose treatment was nephrectomy without radiotherapy. V gene TRBV7-9 combines with J gene TRBJ2-2; D is undetermined. This sequence originates from a man between 40 and 49 years old with renal cell carcinoma. Written as DNA, the CDR3 is TGTGCCAGCAGCTTTGAAACGAACACCGGGGAGCTGTTTTTT. Protein: CASSFETNTGELFF.